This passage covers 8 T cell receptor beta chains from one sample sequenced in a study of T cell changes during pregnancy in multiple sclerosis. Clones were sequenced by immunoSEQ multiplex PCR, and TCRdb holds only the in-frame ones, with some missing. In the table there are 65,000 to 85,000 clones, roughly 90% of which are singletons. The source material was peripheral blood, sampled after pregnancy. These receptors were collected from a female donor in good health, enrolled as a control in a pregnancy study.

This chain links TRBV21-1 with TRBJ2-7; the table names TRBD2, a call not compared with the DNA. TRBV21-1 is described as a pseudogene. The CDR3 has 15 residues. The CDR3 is CASSIYGSFPREQYF. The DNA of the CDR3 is TGTGCCAGCAGCATTTACGGTAGCTTCCCCCGAGAGCAGTACTTC.

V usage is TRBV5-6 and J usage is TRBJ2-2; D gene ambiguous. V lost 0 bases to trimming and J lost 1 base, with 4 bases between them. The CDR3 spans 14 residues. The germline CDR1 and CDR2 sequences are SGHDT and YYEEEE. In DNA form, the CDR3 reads TGTGCCAGCAGCTTGGGCGGGAACACCGGGGAGCTGTTTTTT. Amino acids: CASSLGGNTGELFF.

This chain's CDR3 is CSVERQGDYGYTF. In nucleotides, the CDR3 is TGCAGCGTTGAGAGACAGGGGGACTATGGCTACACCTTC. V and J are TRBV29-1 and TRBJ1-2; 9 bases fit TRBD1. V lost 3 bases and J lost 3; bases outside the gene matches: 2. Germline-derived CDR1 and CDR2 are SQVTM and ANQGSEA. This CDR3 is built from 13 residues.

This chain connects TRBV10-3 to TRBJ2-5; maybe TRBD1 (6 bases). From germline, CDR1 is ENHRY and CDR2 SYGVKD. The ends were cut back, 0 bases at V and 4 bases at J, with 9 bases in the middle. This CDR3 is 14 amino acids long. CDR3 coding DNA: TGTGCCATCAGTGAGTCGGGGGCAGGAGAGACCCAGTACTTC. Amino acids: CAISESGAGETQYF.

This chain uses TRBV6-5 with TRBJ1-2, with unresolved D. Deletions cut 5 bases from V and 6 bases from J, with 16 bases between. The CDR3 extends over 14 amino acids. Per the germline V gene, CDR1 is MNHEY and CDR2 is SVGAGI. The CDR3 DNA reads TGTGCCAGCAGTCTTACGAGGGATACCCATGGCTACACCTTC. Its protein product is CASSLTRDTHGYTF.

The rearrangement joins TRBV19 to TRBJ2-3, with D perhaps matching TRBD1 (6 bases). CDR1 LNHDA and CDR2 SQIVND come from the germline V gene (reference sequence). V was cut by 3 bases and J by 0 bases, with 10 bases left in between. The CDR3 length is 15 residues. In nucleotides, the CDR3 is TGTGCCAGTAGTATTGGACAGAGAAGCACAGATACGCAGTATTTT. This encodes CASSIGQRSTDTQYF.

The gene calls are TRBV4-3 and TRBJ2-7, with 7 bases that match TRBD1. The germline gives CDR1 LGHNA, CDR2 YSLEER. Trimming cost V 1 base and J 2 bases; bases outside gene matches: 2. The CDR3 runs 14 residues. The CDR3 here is CASSQVTGPYEQYF. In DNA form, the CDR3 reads TGCGCCAGCAGCCAAGTGACAGGGCCCTACGAGCAGTACTTC.

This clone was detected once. Here the CDR3 reads CASAPRGRDTGELFF. The CDR3 coding sequence is TGTGCCAGCGCTCCCAGGGGGCGCGACACCGGGGAGCTGTTTTTT. The chain combines TRBV25-1 with TRBJ2-2; 8 nucleotides align to TRBD1. V lost 8 bases to trimming and J lost 3 bases; unmatched junction nucleotides: 8. This CDR3 region has 15 residues. Germline-derived CDR1 and CDR2 are MGHDK and SYGVNS.